Listed here are 3 T cell receptor beta chains from one sample, sequenced in a study of blood T cell repertoires in COVID-19. Produced via immunoSEQ multiplex PCR; TCRdb's table is partial and in-frame only. The repertoire has tens of thousands of clones, about 93% of them found once; the top ten carry about 9.1%. The sequenced sample was peripheral blood. These receptors were obtained from an elderly woman with active COVID-19.

The V and J genes are TRBV11-2 and TRBJ1-2, with D maybe TRBD1 (5 bases). The CDR3 covers 15 residues. Per the germline V gene, CDR1 is SGHAT and CDR2 is FQNNGV. V lost 5 bases and J lost 3, with 16 bases in between. This CDR3 is CASSPGAGSYYGYTF. The CDR3 DNA is TGTGCCAGCAGCCCTGGGGCAGGAAGTTACTATGGCTACACCTTC.

V is TRBV27 and J is TRBJ2-7, with 9 bases fitting TRBD2. CDR1 and CDR2 (germline): MNHEY, SMNVEV (reference sequence). V was clipped by 6 bases and J by 4 bases; unmatched bases: 13. The CDR3 has 16 residues. The CDR3 nucleotides read TGTGCCAGCAGAAAGATCGGGACTAGCTCAACGTACGAGCAGTACTTC. As protein: CASRKIGTSSTYEQYF.

CDR3 coding DNA: TGTGCCAGCAGTCCCATGTTGACGGGAAGCCTAAATACGAGGAGGGGCAATGAGCAGTTCTTC. Translated: CASSPMLTGSLNTRRGNEQFF. The chain uses TRBV6-6 and TRBJ2-1; D is perhaps TRBD2 (6 bases). Trimming took off 5 bases at V and 6 bases at J, with 35 bases between the two ends. Germline assignment: CDR1 MNHNY and CDR2 SVGAGI (reference sequence). CDR3 length equals 21 residues.